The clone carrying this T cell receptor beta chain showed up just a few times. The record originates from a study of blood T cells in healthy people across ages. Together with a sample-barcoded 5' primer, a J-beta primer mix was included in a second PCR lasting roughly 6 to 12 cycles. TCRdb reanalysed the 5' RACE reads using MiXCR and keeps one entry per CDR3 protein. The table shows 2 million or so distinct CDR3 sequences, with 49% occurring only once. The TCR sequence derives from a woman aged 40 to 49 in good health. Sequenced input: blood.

Written as DNA, the CDR3 is TGCAGCGTAGGCGGCCCGGGGACAGTCTACGAGCAGTACTTC. Translated: CSVGGPGTVYEQYF. The chain uses TRBV29-1 and TRBJ2-5; 7 bases fit TRBD1. TRBJ2-7 explains the end of the DNA better; the J call may be wrong. The CDR3 is made up of 14 amino acids. CDR1 and CDR2 from the germline V gene are SQVTM and ANQGSEA.